The clone carrying this T cell receptor (beta chain) was counted only a few times. Antigen specificity is unknown. Purity exceeded 98% in all sorted populations. All of the isolated RNA was reverse transcribed, so expressed TCRB transcripts were sequenced. Clones were read by immunoSEQ multiplex PCR, and TCRdb kept only the in-frame ones, dropping some. The table includes about 120,000 clones, roughly 15% detected once. This entry belongs to a study of beta chain features in type 1 diabetes. Study background: Regarding age, gender and cell yields, patients proved similar to healthy donors.

In germline, CDR1 is SNHLY, CDR2 FYNNEI. This CDR3 has 12 amino acids. V dropped 4 bases and J dropped 3 bases, with 7 bases sitting between them. Findings and limits, study-wide: The study found moderately but significantly shorter TCRB CDR3s in all four CD4+ subsets of Type 1 diabetes patients. Insertions were fewer and deletions more numerous at VDJ junctions in type 1 diabetes patients.

The chain combines TRBV2 with TRBJ2-7, with D hard to call. The sequencing sample was made of central memory CD4+ T cells from blood. This clonotype originated in a man between 25 and 39 years old with type 1 diabetes. CDR3 loop: CASSGDNYEQYF. CDR3 DNA: TGTGCCAGCAGTGGAGACAACTACGAGCAGTACTTC.